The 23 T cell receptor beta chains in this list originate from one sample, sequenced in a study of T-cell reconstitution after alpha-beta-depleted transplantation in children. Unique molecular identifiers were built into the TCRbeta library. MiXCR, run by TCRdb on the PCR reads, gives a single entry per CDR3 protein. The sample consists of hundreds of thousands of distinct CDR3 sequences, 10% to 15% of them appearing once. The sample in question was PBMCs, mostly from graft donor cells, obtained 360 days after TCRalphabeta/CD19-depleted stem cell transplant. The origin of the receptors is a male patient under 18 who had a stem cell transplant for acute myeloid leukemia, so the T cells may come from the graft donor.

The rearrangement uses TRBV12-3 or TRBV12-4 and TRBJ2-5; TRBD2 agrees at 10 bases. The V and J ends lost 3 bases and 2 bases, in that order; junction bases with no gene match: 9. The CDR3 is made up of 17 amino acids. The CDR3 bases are TGTGCCAGCAGTTTGGAACTAGCGGGAAATAGGCAAGAGACCCAGTACTTC. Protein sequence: CASSLELAGNRQETQYF.

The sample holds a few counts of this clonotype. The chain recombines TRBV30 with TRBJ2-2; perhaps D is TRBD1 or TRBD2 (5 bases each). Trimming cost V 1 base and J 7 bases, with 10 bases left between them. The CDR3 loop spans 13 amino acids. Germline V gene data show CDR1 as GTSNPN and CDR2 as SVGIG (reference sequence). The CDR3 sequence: CAWSEARGGELFF. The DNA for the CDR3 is TGTGCCTGGAGTGAGGCGAGGGGCGGGGAGCTGTTTTTT.

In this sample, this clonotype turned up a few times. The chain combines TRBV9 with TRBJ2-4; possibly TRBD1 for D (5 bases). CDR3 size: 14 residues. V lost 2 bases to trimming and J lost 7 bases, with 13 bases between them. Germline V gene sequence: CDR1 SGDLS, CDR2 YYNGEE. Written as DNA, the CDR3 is TGTGCCAGCAGCGTTCAGGGCCGAGCGAACATTCAGTACTTC. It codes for CASSVQGRANIQYF.

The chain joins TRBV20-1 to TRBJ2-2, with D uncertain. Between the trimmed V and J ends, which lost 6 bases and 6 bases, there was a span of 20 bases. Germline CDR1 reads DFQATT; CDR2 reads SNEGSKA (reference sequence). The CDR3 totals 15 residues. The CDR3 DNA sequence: TGCAGTGCCCCTGGGGTGGTTGGCCCCTCCGGGGAGCTGTTTTTT. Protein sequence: CSAPGVVGPSGELFF.

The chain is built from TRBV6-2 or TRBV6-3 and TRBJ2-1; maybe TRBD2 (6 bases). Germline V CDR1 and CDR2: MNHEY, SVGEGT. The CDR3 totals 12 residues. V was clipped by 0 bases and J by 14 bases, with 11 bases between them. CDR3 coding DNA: TGTGCCAGCAGTTACTCCGGGAGTGGGAAGTTCTTC. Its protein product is CASSYSGSGKFF.

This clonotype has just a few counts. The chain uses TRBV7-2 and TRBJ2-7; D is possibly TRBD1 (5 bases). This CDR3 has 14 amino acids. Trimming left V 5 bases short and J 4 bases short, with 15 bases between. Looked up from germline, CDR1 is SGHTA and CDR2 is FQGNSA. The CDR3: CASSHRVTEYEQYF. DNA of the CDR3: TGTGCCAGCAGCCACCGGGTGACAGAGTACGAGCAGTACTTC.

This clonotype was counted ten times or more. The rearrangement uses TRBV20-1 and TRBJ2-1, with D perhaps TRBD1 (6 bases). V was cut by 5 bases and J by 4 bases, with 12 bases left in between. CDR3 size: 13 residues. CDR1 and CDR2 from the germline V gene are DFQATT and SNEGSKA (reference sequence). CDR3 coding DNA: TGCAGTGCTGGGGGCCGGATTTACAATGAGCAGTTCTTC. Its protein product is CSAGGRIYNEQFF.

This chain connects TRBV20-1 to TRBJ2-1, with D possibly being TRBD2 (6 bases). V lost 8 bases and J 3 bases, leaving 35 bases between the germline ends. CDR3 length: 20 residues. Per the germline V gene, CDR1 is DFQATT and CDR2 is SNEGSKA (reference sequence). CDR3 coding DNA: TGCAGTTGTAGTCCTCCCGTGGTCCCAACATTAGCGGAACTCTACAATGAGCAGTTCTTC. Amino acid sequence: CSCSPPVVPTLAELYNEQFF.

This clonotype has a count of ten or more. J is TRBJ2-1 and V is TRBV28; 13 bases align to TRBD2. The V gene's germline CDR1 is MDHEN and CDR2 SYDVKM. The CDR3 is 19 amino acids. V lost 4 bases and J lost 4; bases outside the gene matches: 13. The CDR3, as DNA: TGTGCCAGCAGTTCTACGGGACTAGCGGGGATTACAATTTACAATGAGCAGTTCTTC. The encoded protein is CASSSTGLAGITIYNEQFF.

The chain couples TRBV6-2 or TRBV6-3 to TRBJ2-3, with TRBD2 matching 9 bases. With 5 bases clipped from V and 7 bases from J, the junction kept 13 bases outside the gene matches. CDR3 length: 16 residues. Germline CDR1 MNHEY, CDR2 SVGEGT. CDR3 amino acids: CASSGDPGTSTHTQYF. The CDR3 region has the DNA TGTGCCAGCAGTGGAGACCCCGGGACTAGCACCCATACGCAGTATTTT.

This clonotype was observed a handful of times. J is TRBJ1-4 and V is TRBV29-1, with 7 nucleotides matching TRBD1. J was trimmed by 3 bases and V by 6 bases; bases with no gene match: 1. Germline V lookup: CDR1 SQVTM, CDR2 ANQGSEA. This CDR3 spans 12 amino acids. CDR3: CSVTGANEKLFF. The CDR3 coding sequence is TGCAGCGTCACAGGGGCTAATGAAAAACTGTTTTTT.

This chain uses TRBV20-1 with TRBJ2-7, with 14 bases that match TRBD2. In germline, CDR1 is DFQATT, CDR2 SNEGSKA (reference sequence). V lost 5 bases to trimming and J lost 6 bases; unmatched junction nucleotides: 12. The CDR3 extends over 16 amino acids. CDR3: CSAAGLAGVQGVEQYF. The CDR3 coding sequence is TGCAGTGCTGCGGGACTAGCGGGAGTCCAAGGGGTCGAGCAGTACTTC.

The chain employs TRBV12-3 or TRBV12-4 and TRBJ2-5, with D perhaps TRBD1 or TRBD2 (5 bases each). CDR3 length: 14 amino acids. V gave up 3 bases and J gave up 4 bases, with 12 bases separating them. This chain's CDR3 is CASSLRGGPETQYF. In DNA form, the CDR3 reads TGTGCCAGCAGTTTGAGGGGCGGGCCAGAGACCCAGTACTTC.

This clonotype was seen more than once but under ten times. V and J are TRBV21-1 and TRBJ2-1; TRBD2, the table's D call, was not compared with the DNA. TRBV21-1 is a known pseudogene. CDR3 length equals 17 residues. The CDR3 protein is CASSEGGTGLADNEQFF. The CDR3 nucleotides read TGTGCCAGCAGCGAAGGGGGCACGGGACTAGCGGACAATGAGCAGTTCTTC.

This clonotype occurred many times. CDR3 loop: CASSLVAGSYEQYF. As DNA, the CDR3 is TGTGCCAGCAGCTTAGTGGCGGGGAGCTACGAGCAGTACTTC. The chain combines TRBV7-2 with TRBJ2-7; tentatively, D is TRBD2 (6 bases). CDR3 length: 14 amino acids. Germline loops: CDR1 SGHTA, CDR2 FQGNSA. V lost 1 base, J lost 3 bases, and 10 bases lay in between.

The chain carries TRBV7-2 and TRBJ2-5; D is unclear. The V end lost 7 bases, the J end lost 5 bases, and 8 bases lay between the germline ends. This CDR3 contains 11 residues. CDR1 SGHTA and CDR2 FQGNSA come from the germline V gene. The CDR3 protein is CASTPAETQYF. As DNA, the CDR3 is TGTGCCAGCACCCCGGCGGAGACCCAGTACTTC.

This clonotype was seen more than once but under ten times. CDR3 amino acids: CSEASTDTQYF. The CDR3 DNA sequence: TGCAGCGAGGCTAGCACAGATACGCAGTATTTT. The chain has TRBV29-1 and TRBJ2-3; D gene unclear. Germline V lookup: CDR1 SQVTM, CDR2 ANQGSEA. The CDR3 length is 11 residues. The V end was cut by 7 bases, the J end by 0 bases, with 5 bases between.

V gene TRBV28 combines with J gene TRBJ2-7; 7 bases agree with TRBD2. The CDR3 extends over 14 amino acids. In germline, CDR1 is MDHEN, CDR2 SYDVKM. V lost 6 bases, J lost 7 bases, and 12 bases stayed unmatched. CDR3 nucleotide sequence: TGTGCCAGCAGCCGGGGGGTACATAGCCGGGAGCAGTACTTC. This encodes CASSRGVHSREQYF.

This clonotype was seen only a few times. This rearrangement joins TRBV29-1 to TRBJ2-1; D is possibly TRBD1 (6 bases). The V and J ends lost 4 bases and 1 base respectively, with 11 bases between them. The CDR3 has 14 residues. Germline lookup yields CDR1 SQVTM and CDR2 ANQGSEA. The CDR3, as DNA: TGCAGCGTTGGTCCAGGGGCTTCCTACAATGAGCAGTTCTTC. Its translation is CSVGPGASYNEQFF.

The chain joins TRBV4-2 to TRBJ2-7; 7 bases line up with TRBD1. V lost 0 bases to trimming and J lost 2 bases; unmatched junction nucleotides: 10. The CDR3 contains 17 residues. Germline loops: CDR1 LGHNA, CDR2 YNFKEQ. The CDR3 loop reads CASSQEPTGVQTYEQYF. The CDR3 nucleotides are TGTGCCAGCAGCCAAGAGCCCACAGGGGTTCAGACCTACGAGCAGTACTTC.

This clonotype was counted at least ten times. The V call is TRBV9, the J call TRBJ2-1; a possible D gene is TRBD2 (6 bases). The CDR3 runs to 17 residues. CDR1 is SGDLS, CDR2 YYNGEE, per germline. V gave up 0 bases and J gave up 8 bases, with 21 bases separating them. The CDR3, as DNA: TGTGCCAGCAGCGTAGCCCTGGCGGAGGGATATTGGGATGAGCAGTTCTTC. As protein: CASSVALAEGYWDEQFF.

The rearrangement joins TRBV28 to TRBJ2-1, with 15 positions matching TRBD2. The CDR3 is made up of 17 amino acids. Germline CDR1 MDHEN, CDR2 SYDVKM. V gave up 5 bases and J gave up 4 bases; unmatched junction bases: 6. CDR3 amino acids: CASSPRTSGRVYNEQFF. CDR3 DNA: TGTGCCAGCAGTCCGCGGACTAGCGGGAGGGTTTACAATGAGCAGTTCTTC.

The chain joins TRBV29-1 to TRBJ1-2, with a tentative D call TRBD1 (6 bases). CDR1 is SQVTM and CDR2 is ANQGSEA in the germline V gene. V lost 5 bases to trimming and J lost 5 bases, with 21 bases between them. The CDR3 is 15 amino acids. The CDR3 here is CSVLPYMTGSYGYTF. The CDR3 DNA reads TGCAGCGTTCTCCCATATATGACAGGATCTTATGGCTACACCTTC.